A single T cell receptor beta chain is shown here with its context. Its antigen is unidentified. At one end the junction does not follow the germline gene, possibly because of a read error. Other DNA sequences in this specimen translate into the identical CDR3. These data are taken from a study of cytomegalovirus exposure and HLA in healthy donors. Across the whole study: Out of 180 million or so T cells, an earlier analysis found some 120 million unique TCR beta sequences in total. Findings of the study overall: Several of the most significant clusters were apparently associated with common viral pathogens in a later analysis. Later analysis reportedly placed an Asian-associated ancestry cluster below the roughly 690-donor mean in N-insertions.

The primer mix had 60 Vbeta and 13 Jbeta primers. Original analysis: Around 80 million unique TCR beta chains, roughly 11 million of them shared, were counted by a later analysis. Assay used: immunoSEQ multiplex PCR; TCRdb lists only in-frame clones, some missing. V and J calls and clone size come straight from that table; D and trimming were deduced from the DNA. The sample has fewer than 200,000 clones; about four fifths are singletons. Germline CDR1 SGDLS, CDR2 YYNGEE. CDR3 size: 14 residues. The specimen was PBMCs. The clonotype comes from a man aged 25 to 40 in good health and CMV-seronegative. The chain carries TRBV9 and TRBJ1-6; the D gene is possibly TRBD1 (5 bases). The CDR3 sequence: CASSVRGLDSPLHF. CDR3 sequence (DNA): TGTGCCAGCAGCGTTCGGGGGTTGGATTCACCCCTCCACTTC.